These 23 T cell receptor beta chains share one sample of origin, sequenced in a study of PD-1 blockade in mismatch repair-deficient tumors. TCRdb's table, derived via immunoSEQ multiplex PCR, lists solely in-frame clones and lacks some. The sample lists some 120,000 clones, around 83% occurring once. Sequenced here: peripheral blood, sampled 44 weeks after starting pembrolizumab. Every receptor here comes from an adult with mismatch repair-deficient cancer.

This clone has just one count. Other DNA variants within this sample encode the same CDR3. The gene calls are TRBV6-5 and TRBJ2-7; possibly TRBD1 for D (5 bases). The CDR3 is 14 amino acids. CDR1 is MNHEY, CDR2 SVGAGI, per germline. The V end was cut by 0 bases, the J end by 6 bases, with 12 bases between. The CDR3 DNA reads as TGTGCCAGCAGTTACTCGGGGCAGGGTCGCGAGCAGTACTTC. Translated, it gives CASSYSGQGREQYF.

The chain couples TRBV27 to TRBJ2-2; D gene ambiguous. Germline-derived CDR1 and CDR2 are MNHEY and SMNVEV (reference sequence). The length of the CDR3 is 15 residues. Trimming took off 5 bases at V and 1 base at J, with 11 bases between the two ends. CDR3 loop: CASSLRARNTGELFF. DNA of the CDR3: TGTGCCAGCAGTCTCCGGGCTAGGAACACCGGGGAGCTGTTTTTT.

The rearrangement joins TRBV5-6 to TRBJ2-3, with TRBD2 identical over 7 bases. Trimming at V came to 1 base and at J to 1 base, leaving 6 bases not matched to a gene. The germline V gene has CDR1 SGHDT and CDR2 YYEEEE. This CDR3 spans 16 amino acids. The chain's CDR3 is CASSLPPGGGTDTQYF. CDR3 DNA: TGTGCCAGCAGCTTGCCTCCGGGAGGTGGCACAGATACGCAGTATTTT.

This clone was recorded once. This chain joins TRBV10-3 and TRBJ2-3; 9 bases are shared with TRBD2. Trimming took 3 bases from V and 6 from J; bases not matched to a gene: 7. This CDR3 is built from 15 residues. CDR1 and CDR2 from the germline V gene are ENHRY and SYGVKD. The DNA of the CDR3 is TGTGCCATCAGTGATAAGCGGGAGGCTTTGGATACGCAGTATTTT. The encoded protein is CAISDKREALDTQYF.

This clone was seen a few times. CDR3 DNA: TGTGCCAGCTCCCCGGGGGACGGAGACTATGGCTACACCTTC. Amino acids: CASSPGDGDYGYTF. J is TRBJ1-2 and V is TRBV28, with D perhaps matching TRBD1 (5 bases). The ends were cut back, 8 bases at V and 3 bases at J, with 16 bases in the middle. This CDR3 spans 14 amino acids. Germline-derived CDR1 and CDR2 are MDHEN and SYDVKM.

The V call is TRBV19, the J call TRBJ1-4; tentative D call: TRBD1 (5 bases). The V end was cut by 3 bases, the J end by 5 bases, with 10 bases between. Per germline, CDR1 LNHDA and CDR2 SQIVND (reference sequence). The CDR3 runs to 14 residues. The CDR3 protein is CASSMGTWNEKLFF. The CDR3 coding sequence is TGTGCCAGTAGTATGGGGACGTGGAATGAAAAACTGTTTTTT. Together with reference TRBV19 and TRBJ1-4, the CDR3 gives the full variable domain: DGGITQSPKYLFRKEGQNVTLSCEQNLNHDAMYWYRQDPGQGLRLIYYSQIVNDFQKGDIAEGYSVSREKKESFPLTVTSAQKNPTAFYLCASSMGTWNEKLFFGSGTQLSVL.

Sample share makes this clone medium-sized. The gene calls are TRBV29-1 and TRBJ1-1, with D unclear. The CDR3 length is 13 residues. V was pared by 0 bases and J by 11 bases, with 16 bases between. In germline, CDR1 is SQVTM, CDR2 ANQGSEA. The CDR3 spells CSVEDVRRLEAFF. The CDR3 DNA reads TGCAGCGTTGAAGATGTGAGAAGATTGGAGGCTTTCTTT.

The chain recombines TRBV6-5 with TRBJ2-5; 8 nucleotides line up with TRBD1. The trim removed 2 bases at V and 1 base at J, leaving 3 bases unmatched. Germline V lookup: CDR1 MNHEY, CDR2 SVGAGI. This CDR3 is built from 15 residues. CDR3 bases: TGTGCCAGCAGTTACACCGGGACAGGCCAAGAGACCCAGTACTTC. Translated, it gives CASSYTGTGQETQYF.

This clone has a single count. CDR3 DNA sequence: TGTGCCAGCAGCCTACAGTATAACACTGAAGCTTTCTTT. This encodes CASSLQYNTEAFF. This rearrangement joins TRBV14 to TRBJ1-1, with no clear D. The CDR3 is made up of 13 amino acids. Trimming took 4 bases from V and 2 from J, leaving 8 bases between them. CDR1 is SGHDN and CDR2 is FVKESK in the germline V gene.

This clone was recorded only once. V and J are TRBV28 and TRBJ1-2, with no clear D. Germline V gene data show CDR1 as MDHEN and CDR2 as SYDVKM. The V and J ends lost 5 bases and 2 bases respectively, with 9 bases between them. The CDR3 spans 13 residues. Here the CDR3 DNA reads TGTGCCAGCAGTCCCCCACTAAACTATGGCTACACCTTC. Protein sequence: CASSPPLNYGYTF.

The chain carries TRBV5-6 and TRBJ2-2; tentatively, D is TRBD1 (5 bases). The CDR3 is 16 residues long. V was clipped by 0 bases and J by 5 bases, with 14 bases between them. Per the germline V gene, CDR1 is SGHDT and CDR2 is YYEEEE. CDR3 nucleotides: TGTGCCAGCAGCTTGGACAGGTGGAGCAAAACCGGGGAGCTGTTTTTT. It yields the protein CASSLDRWSKTGELFF.

The chain links TRBV27 to TRBJ2-1, with TRBD1 identical over 9 bases. Germline trimming cut 2 bases from V and 2 bases from J; bases unmatched to any gene: 4. The CDR3 runs to 16 residues. CDR1 MNHEY and CDR2 SMNVEV come from the germline V gene (reference sequence). In DNA, the CDR3 is TGTGCCAGCAGTTTACGGGGACAGGGAGCCTACAATGAGCAGTTCTTC. Its translation is CASSLRGQGAYNEQFF.

On this clone: Relative to the germline gene, one junction end is altered; a read error may explain this. The rearrangement links TRBV5-8 to TRBJ1-1; unclear D gene. The germline CDR1 and CDR2 sequences are SGHTS and YDEGEE. This CDR3 region has 12 residues. CDR3 in amino acids: CASSLLKTEAFF. DNA of the CDR3: TGTGCCAGCAGCTTGTTGAAGACTGAAGCTTTCTTT.

This clone has more than one count but fewer than ten. The V and J genes are TRBV27 and TRBJ2-7, with D perhaps TRBD2 (5 bases). Looked up from germline, CDR1 is MNHEY and CDR2 is SMNVEV (reference sequence). The V gene lost 5 bases and the J gene lost 4 bases, with 12 bases spanning the gap. The CDR3 covers 13 residues. In nucleotides, the CDR3 is TGTGCCAGCAGTCCCAATTCGGGATACGAGCAGTACTTC. Residues: CASSPNSGYEQYF.

The V and J genes are TRBV14 and TRBJ2-7; TRBD2 matches at 12 bases. There are 18 residues in the CDR3. The V segment lost 1 base and the J segment 0 bases; nucleotides outside the gene matches: 7. Germline V lookup: CDR1 SGHDN, CDR2 FVKESK. In DNA form, the CDR3 reads TGTGCCAGCAGCCAAGGTCCCCTAGCGGGAGGGCCCTCCTACGAGCAGTACTTC. As protein: CASSQGPLAGGPSYEQYF.

This chain uses TRBV12-5 with TRBJ1-1; D ambiguous. V was pared by 3 bases and J by 7 bases, with 6 bases between. Germline V CDR1 and CDR2: LGHNT, FRNRAP. The CDR3 is made up of 11 amino acids. The CDR3 loop is CASGFRSEAFF. CDR3 bases: TGTGCTAGTGGTTTCCGGAGTGAAGCTTTCTTT.

The chain combines TRBV9 with TRBJ2-1, with D uncertain. Deletions cut 0 bases from V and 7 bases from J, with 8 bases between. Germline CDR1 SGDLS, CDR2 YYNGEE. The length of the CDR3 is 13 residues. CDR3 bases: TGTGCCAGCAGCGTAGATCGGGCTAATGAGCAGTTCTTC. This codes for CASSVDRANEQFF.

The CDR3 protein is CATSNRDSFHEQFF. CDR3 in DNA: TGTGCCACTTCGAATCGGGACAGCTTCCATGAGCAGTTCTTC. This chain links TRBV19 with TRBJ2-1, with 7 bases matching TRBD1. Losses at the gene ends were 10 bases for V and 8 bases for J; bases not matched to a gene: 14. The CDR3 is 14 amino acids. The germline V gene encodes CDR1 LNHDA and CDR2 SQIVND (reference sequence).

This clone has more than one count but fewer than ten. The chain joins TRBV5-1 to TRBJ2-7; no reliable D call. The V end was cut by 4 bases, the J end by 3 bases, with 5 bases between. This CDR3 region has 11 residues. The germline V gene has CDR1 SGHRS and CDR2 YFSETQ. CDR3 sequence: CASSGNYEQYF. The CDR3, as DNA: TGCGCCAGCAGCGGGAACTACGAGCAGTACTTC. The entire variable domain, with the rest obtained from reference TRBV5-1 and TRBJ2-7, is as follows: KAGVTQTPRYLIKTRGQQVTLSCSPISGHRSVSWYQQTPGQGLQFLFEYFSETQRNKGNFPGRFSGRQFSNSRSEMNVSTLELGDSALYLCASSGNYEQYFGPGTRLTVT.

J is TRBJ2-6 and V is TRBV9; possible D gene TRBD2, 5 bases. Per the germline V gene, CDR1 is SGDLS and CDR2 is YYNGEE. The CDR3 loop spans 17 amino acids. Deletions cut 0 bases from V and 0 bases from J, with 10 bases between. The CDR3 sequence: CASSVGAGNSGANVLTF. CDR3 in DNA: TGTGCCAGCAGCGTAGGTGCGGGCAACTCTGGGGCCAACGTCCTGACTTTC.

The chain couples TRBV19 to TRBJ2-7; a weak D match, TRBD2 (7 bases). Germline loops: CDR1 LNHDA, CDR2 SQIVND (reference sequence). Trimming took 1 base from V and 5 from J, leaving 12 bases between them. The CDR3 totals 14 residues. The DNA for the CDR3 is TGTGCCAGTAGTATAGGGGCGGGGGCCGACGAGCAGTACTTC. It encodes CASSIGAGADEQYF.

This chain uses TRBV6-6 with TRBJ2-7, with 9 bases fitting TRBD1. The germline V gene encodes CDR1 MNHNY and CDR2 SVGAGI (reference sequence). The CDR3 is 15 amino acids. V shed 0 bases and J 5 bases; nucleotides not matched to a gene: 5. This chain's CDR3 is CASSYSGQGLNEQYF. The CDR3 bases are TGTGCCAGCAGTTACTCGGGACAGGGTCTGAACGAGCAGTACTTC.

The chain combines TRBV4-1 with TRBJ2-2, with D perhaps matching TRBD1 or TRBD2 (5 bases each). The CDR3 runs 15 residues. Germline V gene lookup returns CDR1 MGHRA and CDR2 YSYEKL. Trimming shortened V by 5 bases and J by 7 bases, and 17 bases separated the two germline ends. CDR3: CASSEKGRGRGELFF. The CDR3 DNA reads as TGCGCCAGCAGCGAAAAGGGCCGGGGACGCGGGGAGCTGTTTTTT.